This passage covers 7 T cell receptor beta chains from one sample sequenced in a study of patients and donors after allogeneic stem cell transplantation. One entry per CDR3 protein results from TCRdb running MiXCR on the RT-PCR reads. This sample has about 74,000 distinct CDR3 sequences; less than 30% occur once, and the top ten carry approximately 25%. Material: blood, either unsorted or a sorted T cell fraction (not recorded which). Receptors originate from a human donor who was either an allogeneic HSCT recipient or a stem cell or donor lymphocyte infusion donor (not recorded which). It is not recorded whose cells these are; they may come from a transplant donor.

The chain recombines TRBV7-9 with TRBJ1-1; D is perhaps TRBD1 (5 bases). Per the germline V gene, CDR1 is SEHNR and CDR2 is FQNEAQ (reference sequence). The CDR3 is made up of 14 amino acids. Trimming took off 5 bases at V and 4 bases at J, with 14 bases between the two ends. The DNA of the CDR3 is TGTGCCAGCAGCACTACCAGGGTACTCACTGAAGCTTTCTTT. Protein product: CASSTTRVLTEAFF.

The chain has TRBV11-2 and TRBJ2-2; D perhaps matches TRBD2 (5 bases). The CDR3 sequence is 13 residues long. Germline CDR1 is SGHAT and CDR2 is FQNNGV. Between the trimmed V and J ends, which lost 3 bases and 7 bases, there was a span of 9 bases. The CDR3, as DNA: TGTGCCAGCAGCTTCGGGGAGATCGGGGAGCTGTTTTTT. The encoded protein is CASSFGEIGELFF. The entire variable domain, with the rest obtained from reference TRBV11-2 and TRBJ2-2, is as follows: EAGVAQSPRYKIIEKRQSVAFWCNPISGHATLYWYQQILGQGPKLLIQFQNNGVVDDSQLPKDRFSAERLKGVDSTLKIQPAKLEDSAVYLCASSFGEIGELFFGEGSRLTVL.

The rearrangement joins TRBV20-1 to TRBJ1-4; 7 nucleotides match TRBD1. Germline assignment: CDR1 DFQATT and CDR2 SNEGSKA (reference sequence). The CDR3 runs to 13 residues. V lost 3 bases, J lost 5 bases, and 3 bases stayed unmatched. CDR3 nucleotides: TGCAGTGCTAGTGGGACAGTAAATGAAAAACTGTTTTTT. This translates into CSASGTVNEKLFF.

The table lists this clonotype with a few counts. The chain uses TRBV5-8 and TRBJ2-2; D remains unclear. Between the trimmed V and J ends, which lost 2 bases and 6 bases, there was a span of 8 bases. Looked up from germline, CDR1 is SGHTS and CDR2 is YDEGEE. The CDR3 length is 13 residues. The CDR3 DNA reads TGTGCCAGCAGCTTTTTATGGTCCGGGGAGCTGTTTTTT. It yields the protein CASSFLWSGELFF.

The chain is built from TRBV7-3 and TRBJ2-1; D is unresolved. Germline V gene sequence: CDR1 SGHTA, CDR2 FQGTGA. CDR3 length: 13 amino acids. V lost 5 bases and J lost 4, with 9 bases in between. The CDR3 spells CASSPPGYNEQFF. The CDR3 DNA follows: TGTGCCAGCAGCCCCCCCGGGTACAATGAGCAGTTCTTC.

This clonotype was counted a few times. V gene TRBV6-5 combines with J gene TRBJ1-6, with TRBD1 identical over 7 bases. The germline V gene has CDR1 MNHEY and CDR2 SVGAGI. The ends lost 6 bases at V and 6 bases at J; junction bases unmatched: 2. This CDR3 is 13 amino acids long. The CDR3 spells CASSRQGNSPLHF. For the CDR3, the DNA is TGTGCCAGCAGCAGACAGGGTAATTCACCCCTCCACTTT.

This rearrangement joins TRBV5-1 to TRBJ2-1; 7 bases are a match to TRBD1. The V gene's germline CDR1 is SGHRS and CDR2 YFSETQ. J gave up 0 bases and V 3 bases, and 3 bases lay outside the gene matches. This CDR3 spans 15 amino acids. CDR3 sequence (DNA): TGCGCCAGCAGCTGGGACAGAAGCTCCTACAATGAGCAGTTCTTC. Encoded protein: CASSWDRSSYNEQFF.